This T cell receptor beta chain is from a study of CD8 T cells in Susac syndrome. With random hexamers, roughly 0.45 to 1 ug RNA was reverse transcribed. One entry per CDR3 protein, called by TCRdb with MiXCR from the immunoSEQ multiplex PCR reads. Altogether roughly 200,000 distinct CDR3 sequences are present, approximately 95% being singletons, with the ten largest covering around 0.09%. In contrast to the negatively isolated CD8+ and CD4+ T cells, TEMRA cells were FACS-enriched. This CDR3 is built from 17 residues. The junction had 6 bases not matched to a gene; V was cut back by 3 bases and J by 0 bases. Germline-derived CDR1 and CDR2 are MNHEY and SMNVEV (reference sequence).

This TCR derives from a human donor with multiple sclerosis. The chain combines TRBV27 with TRBJ2-1; 9 bases line up with TRBD2. The sample was CD4+ T cells from PBMCs. CDR3 loop: CASSFASGASSYNEQFF. DNA of the CDR3: TGTGCCAGCAGTTTCGCTAGCGGGGCAAGCTCCTACAATGAGCAGTTCTTC.